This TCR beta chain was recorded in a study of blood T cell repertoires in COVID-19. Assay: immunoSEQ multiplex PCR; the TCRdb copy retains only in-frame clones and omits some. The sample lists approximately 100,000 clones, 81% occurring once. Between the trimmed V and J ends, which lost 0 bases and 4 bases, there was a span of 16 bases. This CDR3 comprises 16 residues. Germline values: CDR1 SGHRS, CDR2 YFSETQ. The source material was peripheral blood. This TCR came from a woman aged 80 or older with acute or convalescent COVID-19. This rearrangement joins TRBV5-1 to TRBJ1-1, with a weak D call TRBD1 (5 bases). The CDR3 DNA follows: TGCGCCAGCAGCTTGGGGATCTATGGAAGGGGCACTGAAGCTTTCTTT. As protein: CASSLGIYGRGTEAFF.